The source of this T cell receptor (beta chain) is a study of siplizumab effects on memory and regulatory T cells (dated by TCRdb to between 2019 and 2020). As for the study more broadly: The study examined how the anti-CD2 antibody siplizumab affects alloreactive T-cell subsets in allogeneic mixed lymphocyte reactions built from human PBMCs.

Overall study results and their limits: About 80-96% of proliferating CD4+ or CD8+ clones could not be given a naive or memory phenotype. The cumulative frequency of alloreactive sequences that could be traced back to unstimulated CD4+ memory T cells was significantly reduced by siplizumab. Of the alloreactive CD4+ clones that could be mapped, the Treg-derived share averaged 68.8% with siplizumab compared with under 35% in control reactions. Because sequences below about 10^-5 frequency were poorly captured, only a minor fraction of alloreactive clones could be mapped to unstimulated subsets. No functional confirmation was obtained for the suppressive function of proliferating Tregs from siplizumab cultures. Unstimulated naive T cells appeared more diverse than memory T cells, and naive cells seemed to contribute substantially to the alloresponse.

With respect to this clone: Its antigen remains undetermined. It has no much larger one-base neighbor in the sample; base qualities were not kept.

Sorted unstimulated T cells and proliferating T cells recovered from mixed lymphocyte reactions were subjected to TCRbeta CDR3 sequencing. Fresh whole blood from approximately ten HLA-typed healthy donors was used to isolate PBMCs. Sequences LNHDA (CDR1) and SQIVND (CDR2) are obtained from the germline V gene (reference sequence). Trimming removed 3 bases from V and 8 bases from J; the gene matches leave 5 bases unexplained. The CDR3 measures 15 amino acids from cysteine to phenylalanine. Just the 45-base CDR3 DNA is kept, in frame starting at base 1. The protocol used for the library was the immunoSEQ multiplex PCR assay. Some 100,000 TCR templates per sample were assayed by the deep sequencing platform. Genomic DNA extracted from sorted T cells was used for TCRbeta CDR3 sequencing. From the authors' description of their analysis: Clonal analysis of TCRbeta CDR3 data was done in the R programming language. Comparing unstimulated samples against CFSE-low samples taken after the reaction was how alloreactive CD4+ and CD8+ clones were defined. By matching sequences to the repertoires of sorted unstimulated Treg and non-Treg cells, each alloreactive CD4+ clone was assigned a regulatory or non-regulatory origin. Sourced from immuneACCESS, this table was stored by TCRdb with only in-frame sequences that have V and J called. A share of the clones is absent; for the studies checked, an unresolved V gene accounts for under half, and the remainder has no known explanation. D and trimming were read from the DNA, whereas the V and J calls and clone size are those reported in that table. Within this sample are roughly 100,000 clones, with more than 85% of them counted one time only. The ten largest clones take up more than 0.3% of the sample.

This chain joins TRBV19 to TRBJ2-2, and TRBD2 aligns with 11 junction nucleotides. The sample consisted of CD4+ T cells sorted from blood. The source is a human donor in good health. In nucleotide form, the sequence is TGTGCCAGTAGTATGCTAGCGGGGGGATTTGGGGAGCTGTTTTTT. It translates as CASSMLAGGFGELFF.